Listed here are 3 T cell receptor beta chains from one sample, sequenced in a study of OX40 agonist ivuxolimab in advanced cancers. The data were produced by immunoSEQ multiplex PCR, yet TCRdb's version contains in-frame clones alone and is incomplete. The profile shows some 44,000 clones, more than 75% of them singletons. The specimen comprised CD4+ or CD8+ T cells sorted from blood, sampled in a trial of the OX40 agonist ivuxolimab. All receptors come from an adult with an advanced solid tumor such as melanoma, head and neck, liver or kidney cancer.

This clone showed up just a few times. This rearrangement joins TRBV5-6 to TRBJ2-5; D might be TRBD2 (5 bases). Germline CDR1 and CDR2: SGHDT and YYEEEE. This CDR3 contains 14 residues. The V end lost 5 bases, the J end lost 4 bases, and 15 bases lay between the germline ends. The CDR3 reads CASRTRKGGETQYF. The CDR3 bases are TGTGCCAGCAGAACTAGAAAGGGTGGAGAGACCCAGTACTTC.

V usage is TRBV7-8 and J usage is TRBJ1-1; no firm D call. V was pared by 1 base and J by 1 base, with 7 bases between. Germline V gene data show CDR1 as SGHVS and CDR2 as FQNEAQ. The CDR3 consists of 14 residues. CDR3: CASSLGQENTEAFF. In DNA form, the CDR3 reads TGTGCCAGCAGCTTAGGGCAGGAGAACACTGAAGCTTTCTTT.

The CDR3 spells CASSATRLDTQYF. In nucleotides, the CDR3 is TGTGCCAGCAGCGCGACTAGACTAGATACGCAGTATTTT. The rearrangement uses TRBV9 and TRBJ2-3; possible D gene TRBD2, 6 bases. The CDR3 is 13 amino acids. Germline values: CDR1 SGDLS, CDR2 YYNGEE. The ends were cut back, 3 bases at V and 5 bases at J, with 10 bases in the middle.